The 26 T cell receptor beta chains listed next were all sequenced from one sample in a study of blood T cell repertoires in COVID-19. Produced via immunoSEQ multiplex PCR; TCRdb's table is partial and in-frame only. The sample records roughly 150,000 clones, about 82% being singletons. The sequencing input was peripheral blood. These receptors came from a woman of 80 years or more with COVID-19, enrolled during active disease.

This clone has more than one count but fewer than ten. This chain uses TRBV19 with TRBJ1-2; 8 bases align to TRBD1. In germline, CDR1 is LNHDA, CDR2 SQIVND (reference sequence). The CDR3 has 12 residues. V trimming: 3 bases; J trimming: 13 bases; junction bases outside the gene matches: 7. The CDR3 nucleotides are TGTGCCAGTAGTATGCAGGGGGCCGTGTTCACCTTC. This sequence encodes CASSMQGAVFTF.

The CDR3 bases are TGTGCCAGTCTAATTCTGGACACTGAAGCTTTCTTT. Protein sequence: CASLILDTEAFF. V usage is TRBV27 and J usage is TRBJ1-1; no definite D call. There are 12 residues in the CDR3. Germline lookup yields CDR1 MNHEY and CDR2 SMNVEV (reference sequence). The ends were cut back, 9 bases at V and 3 bases at J, with 11 bases in the middle.

The J gene is TRBJ2-5, the V gene TRBV5-1, with 15 bases aligning to TRBD2. CDR1 and CDR2 (germline): SGHRS, YFSETQ. CDR3 length equals 16 residues. V shed 4 bases, J shed 5 bases, and the junction held 6 bases outside the gene matches. This CDR3 reads CASSLPGLAGGETQYF. CDR3 DNA: TGCGCCAGCAGCCTACCGGGACTAGCGGGAGGTGAGACCCAGTACTTC.

The rearrangement uses TRBV7-3 and TRBJ2-7; 7 bases match TRBD2. Germline-derived CDR1 and CDR2 are SGHTA and FQGTGA. With V trimmed by 11 bases and J by 6 bases, 13 bases remained unmatched. This CDR3 has 13 amino acids. The CDR3 here is CAPEAGVLCEQYF. The CDR3 nucleotides are TGTGCCCCCGAGGCGGGGGTGCTGTGCGAGCAGTACTTC.

The chain carries TRBV5-4 and TRBJ2-2, with 7 positions matching TRBD1. Germline assignment: CDR1 SGHNT and CDR2 YYREEE (reference sequence). Trimming removed 5 bases from V and 5 bases from J; junction bases left unmatched: 6. This CDR3 has 14 amino acids. CDR3 residues: CASSRQGETGELFF. Here the CDR3 DNA reads TGTGCCAGCAGTCGACAGGGCGAAACCGGGGAGCTGTTTTTT. The full variable domain, completed using reference TRBV5-4 and TRBJ2-2, is ETGVTQSPTHLIKTRGQQVTLRCSSQSGHNTVSWYQQALGQGPQFIFQYYREEENGRGNFPPRFSGLQFPNYSSELNVNALELDDSALYLCASSRQGETGELFFGEGSRLTVL.

The chain couples TRBV19 to TRBJ1-1; D not certain. V lost 4 bases to trimming and J lost 0 bases, with 6 bases between them. The CDR3 spans 13 residues. Germline V gene sequence: CDR1 LNHDA, CDR2 SQIVND (reference sequence). The CDR3 here is CASSTSLNTEAFF. The CDR3 DNA follows: TGTGCCAGTAGTACCTCCCTGAACACTGAAGCTTTCTTT.

The chain employs TRBV7-2 and TRBJ1-3, with 8 positions matching TRBD1. Per the germline V gene, CDR1 is SGHTA and CDR2 is FQGNSA. The CDR3 contains 13 residues. After removal of 6 bases from V and 9 bases from J, the junction contained 7 bases not matched to a gene. Here the CDR3 DNA reads TGTGCCAGCAGTTCCGGGACAGGAGTCACCATATATTTT. This translates into CASSSGTGVTIYF.

This sequence joins TRBV2 and TRBJ2-7, with D maybe TRBD2 (5 bases). The V gene lost 3 bases and the J gene lost 3 bases, with 12 bases spanning the gap. The germline V gene has CDR1 SNHLY and CDR2 FYNNEI. This CDR3 contains 14 residues. The CDR3 region is CASSDGLANYEQYF. CDR3 bases: TGTGCCAGCAGTGATGGGCTAGCAAACTACGAGCAGTACTTC.

The gene calls are TRBV6-5 and TRBJ2-7; 10 positions agree with TRBD1. The V gene's germline CDR1 is MNHEY and CDR2 SVGAGI. V shed 2 bases, J shed 6 bases, and the junction held 10 bases outside the gene matches. This CDR3 contains 16 residues. The CDR3, as DNA: TGTGCCAGCAGTTACACAAGACAGGGGGCTTTCCTCGAGCAGTACTTC. This sequence encodes CASSYTRQGAFLEQYF.

The rearrangement links TRBV7-9 to TRBJ1-5; 10 bases are shared with TRBD1. The CDR3 is 14 amino acids. Losses at the gene ends were 4 bases for V and 6 bases for J; bases not matched to a gene: 3. Looked up from germline, CDR1 is SEHNR and CDR2 is FQNEAQ (reference sequence). The CDR3 DNA is TGTGCCAGCAGCTCGGGACAGGGGATTCAGCCCCAGCATTTT. Its protein product is CASSSGQGIQPQHF.

This sequence joins TRBV3-1 (or the pseudogene TRBV3-2) and TRBJ1-5, with D unresolved. From germline, CDR1 is LGHDT and CDR2 YNNKEL (reference sequence). The CDR3 consists of 14 residues. V shed 6 bases and J shed 4 bases, with 13 bases lying between them. The CDR3 bases are TGTGCCAGCAGTCCTGTGAGCTCAAATCAGCCCCAGCATTTT. As protein: CASSPVSSNQPQHF.

The V gene is TRBV5-1, the J gene TRBJ1-6; D perhaps matches TRBD1 (5 bases). CDR1 and CDR2 (germline): SGHRS, YFSETQ. This CDR3 has 15 residues. V was clipped by 6 bases and J by 5 bases, with 15 bases between them. The DNA of the CDR3 is TGCGCCAGCACCTCCGGGAGGACAAATAATTCACCCCTCCACTTT. Its translation: CASTSGRTNNSPLHF. Variable domain in full (rest from reference TRBV5-1 and TRBJ1-6): KAGVTQTPRYLIKTRGQQVTLSCSPISGHRSVSWYQQTPGQGLQFLFEYFSETQRNKGNFPGRFSGRQFSNSRSEMNVSTLELGDSALYLCASTSGRTNNSPLHFGNGTRLTVT.

The gene calls are TRBV6-2 or TRBV6-3 and TRBJ2-1; TRBD1 aligns across 7 bases. V gave up 5 bases and J gave up 10 bases; unmatched junction bases: 8. Germline V lookup: CDR1 MNHEY, CDR2 SVGEGT. This CDR3 is built from 13 residues. CDR3 in DNA: TGTGCCAGCAGTCGGTCGGGACAGAAGGAGCAGTTCTTC. As protein: CASSRSGQKEQFF.

This clone was detected only a few times. The chain carries TRBV5-1 and TRBJ2-1, with D possibly being TRBD2 (6 bases). V was pared by 3 bases and J by 9 bases, with 22 bases between. Germline lookup yields CDR1 SGHRS and CDR2 YFSETQ. The CDR3 covers 16 residues. The CDR3 region has the DNA TGCGCCAGCAGCTCTGCCGGGACTGGAGTCACAAGTGAGCAGTTCTTC. It encodes CASSSAGTGVTSEQFF.

V and J are TRBV12-3 or TRBV12-4 and TRBJ2-2, with D uncertain. This CDR3 comprises 13 residues. V lost 6 bases and J 13 bases, leaving 18 bases between the germline ends. The CDR3 region has the DNA TGTGCCAGCAGGACCGCGGATAGGTATCGGCTGTTTTTT. It is translated as CASRTADRYRLFF.

The chain couples TRBV3-1 (or the pseudogene TRBV3-2) to TRBJ2-5, with TRBD1 identical over 7 bases. Germline V gives CDR1 LGHDT, CDR2 YNNKEL (reference sequence). J was trimmed by 7 bases and V by 4 bases; bases with no gene match: 9. The CDR3 totals 14 residues. The CDR3: CASSPRQGTVTQYF. The CDR3 nucleotides read TGTGCCAGCAGCCCGAGACAGGGTACTGTGACCCAGTACTTC.

The gene calls are TRBV14 and TRBJ1-5; possibly TRBD1 for D (5 bases). The CDR3 spans 13 residues. Trimming removed 8 bases at V and 7 bases at J, with 15 bases between. The germline V gene has CDR1 SGHDN and CDR2 FVKESK. The CDR3 spells CASAGPGGQPQHF. The CDR3 DNA sequence: TGTGCCAGCGCGGGACCGGGGGGGCAGCCCCAGCATTTT.

As DNA, the CDR3 is TGTGCCAGCAGCCAAGTGGCCGACGGGAATCAGCCCCAGCATTTT. Translation gives CASSQVADGNQPQHF. The chain links TRBV3-1 (or the pseudogene TRBV3-2) to TRBJ1-5; D gene unclear. The CDR3 spans 15 residues. Germline V gene data show CDR1 as LGHDT and CDR2 as YNNKEL (reference sequence). V was shortened by 1 base and J by 4 bases, with 11 bases between the two germline ends.

The chain uses TRBV7-2 and TRBJ1-6; tentatively, D is TRBD1 (6 bases). V was cut by 5 bases and J by 6 bases, with 14 bases left in between. In germline, CDR1 is SGHTA, CDR2 FQGNSA. There are 15 residues in the CDR3. Written as DNA, the CDR3 is TGTGCCAGCAGCATCGCCGGGACATCTAATTCACCCCTCCACTTT. Amino acid sequence: CASSIAGTSNSPLHF.

This clone was seen only once. The CDR3 loop reads CASISSGNTIYF. The CDR3 coding sequence is TGTGCCAGCATCAGCTCTGGAAACACCATATATTTT. V usage is TRBV6-5 and J usage is TRBJ1-3; D gene unclear. This CDR3 spans 12 amino acids. Germline CDR1 is MNHEY and CDR2 is SVGAGI. The V end lost 7 bases, the J end lost 0 bases, and 4 bases lay between the germline ends.

The chain recombines TRBV7-2 with TRBJ1-1; D is possibly TRBD1 (6 bases). Trimming removed 4 bases at V and 1 base at J, with 10 bases between. The CDR3 totals 14 residues. The germline gives CDR1 SGHTA, CDR2 FQGNSA. The CDR3, as DNA: TGTGCCAGCAGCTGGAGGACAGCGAACACTGAAGCTTTCTTT. It is translated as CASSWRTANTEAFF.

This clone was seen a handful of times. V usage is TRBV24-1 and J usage is TRBJ1-2; 7 positions match TRBD1. Trimming at V came to 6 bases and at J to 5 bases, leaving 8 bases not matched to a gene. The CDR3 contains 14 residues. CDR1 and CDR2 from the germline V gene are KGHDR and SFDVKD. In DNA, the CDR3 is TGTGCCACCAGTCCCCCCGACAGGGATTATGGCTACACCTTC. It codes for CATSPPDRDYGYTF.

There are a few counts of this clone. V is TRBV3-1 (or the pseudogene TRBV3-2) and J is TRBJ2-7; no clear D gene. CDR1 is LGHDT, CDR2 YNNKEL, per germline (reference sequence). This CDR3 contains 14 residues. The V end was cut by 3 bases, the J end by 0 bases, with 9 bases between. The CDR3 DNA follows: TGTGCCAGCAGCCATTTGGAGAGCTCCTACGAGCAGTACTTC. Protein product: CASSHLESSYEQYF.

This clone was detected only once. J is TRBJ2-1 and V is TRBV28, with D uncertain. The CDR3 sequence is 15 residues long. The germline V gene encodes CDR1 MDHEN and CDR2 SYDVKM. The V and J ends lost 7 bases and 0 bases respectively, with 13 bases between them. CDR3 region: CASTPRRVSYNEQFF. CDR3 in DNA: TGTGCCAGCACCCCGAGGAGAGTCTCCTACAATGAGCAGTTCTTC.

The chain carries TRBV5-6 and TRBJ2-1; a possible D gene is TRBD2 (5 bases). V lost 3 bases and J lost 7, with 14 bases in between. This CDR3 has 14 amino acids. Looked up from germline, CDR1 is SGHDT and CDR2 is YYEEEE. CDR3 in DNA: TGTGCCAGCAGCTCGCAAACTAGGAGGAATGAGCAGTTCTTC. Residues: CASSSQTRRNEQFF.

This chain's CDR3 is CASSPWGGTSDTQYF. In DNA, the CDR3 is TGTGCCAGCAGTCCCTGGGGGGGCACCTCAGATACGCAGTATTTT. This chain joins TRBV6-5 and TRBJ2-3; D possibly corresponds to TRBD2 (7 bases). V was clipped by 5 bases and J by 4 bases, with 16 bases between them. Germline-derived CDR1 and CDR2 are MNHEY and SVGAGI. The CDR3 sequence is 15 residues long.